This T cell receptor beta chain was sequenced during a study of blood T cell repertoires in COVID-19. Study context: The United States, Italy and Spain were the sources of the acute and convalescent COVID-19 samples. T cells, B-cell-depleted T cells, or PBMCs supplied cDNA or gDNA.

The V gene's germline CDR1 is LGHNA and CDR2 YSLEER. The length of the CDR3 is 15 residues. Trimming took 1 base from V and 2 from J, leaving 12 bases between them. Authors' processing steps: By means of reference gene primer amplification, nucleated cell counts were estimated. Produced via immunoSEQ multiplex PCR; TCRdb's table is partial and in-frame only. V and J calls and clone size are given by that table; D and trimming were obtained from the DNA. Of 55,000 to 80,000 clones listed, over 65% are singletons. Material: peripheral blood. This rearrangement joins TRBV4-3 to TRBJ2-7; D is unresolved. The clonotype originates from a woman in her 70s with acute or convalescent COVID-19. CDR3 nucleotide sequence: TGCGCCAGCAGCCAAGGGTTCAGTGCGGCCTACGAGCAGTACTTC. Its protein is CASSQGFSAAYEQYF.